The T cell receptor beta chain described here comes from a study of CD8 T cells in ankylosing spondylitis. As concerns this clonotype: What it recognizes is unknown.

The germline V gene encodes CDR1 PRHDT and CDR2 FYEKMQ (reference sequence). The CDR3 covers 15 residues. Trimming at V came to 4 bases and at J to 2 bases, leaving 6 bases not matched to a gene. Study results and limitations: Characteristic of ankylosing spondylitis blood, it appeared, was a TCR beta motif comprising several highly homologous variants.

TCRdb called the 5' RACE reads again in MiXCR, with one record for every CDR3 protein. The data show around 220,000 distinct CDR3 sequences, with around 18% seen just once and 40% to 50% held by the top ten. The sequence was obtained from a male donor with ankylosing spondylitis. The sample comprised blood, either unsorted or a sorted T cell fraction (not recorded which). The chain joins TRBV13 to TRBJ2-7; 9 bases map to TRBD2. DNA for the CDR3: TGTGCCAGCAGCTGGAGAGCGGGGGGCCCCTACGAGCAGTACTTC. Translated, it gives CASSWRAGGPYEQYF.